This T cell receptor (beta chain) was retrieved from a study of blood T cell repertoires in COVID-19 (TCRdb year 2020). As for the study more broadly: Collaborator samples came from the United States, Italy and Spain and covered acute and convalescent phases of COVID-19. The samples were drawn from the first 160 participants of the ongoing ImmuneRACE study and from 950 to 1,500 subjects provided by 6 global collaborators. The prospective study material was composed of cDNA or gDNA derived from T cells, B-cell-depleted T cells, or PBMCs. The dataset comprised deeply sampled blood TCRbeta repertoires from subjects exposed to, actively infected with, or recovered from COVID-19. HLA class I and class II types, where available, came from metadata supplied by the sample provider rather than from assay-based typing. Nearly every sample came with metadata listing a de-identified subject ID, COVID-19 status, age in years and sex. The repertoires were released in a freely available public database intended as a resource for research on the immune response to SARS-CoV-2. Beyond this particular receptor, the publication reports: Clinical and demographic metadata were provided uncurated, with the amount varying by source and participant.

Relative to germline, V is missing 3 bases and J is missing 3 bases, with 8 bases of the junction outside any gene match. The CDR3 holds 15 amino acids from the cysteine to the phenylalanine. Solely the CDR3 DNA is kept, with 45 bases framed from the first base. CDR1 and CDR2, per the germline V gene, are SGHTA and FQGNSA. Collaborating institutions collected whole blood in K2EDTA tubes following their own protocols. Collaborator samples were shipped for TCRbeta analysis as frozen whole blood, isolated PBMCs, or DNA extracted from either sample type. Comment on this clone: It lacks a known antigen. No base qualities exist here, and no much larger clone lies one base off it.

TCRbeta CDR3 regions were amplified from genomic DNA by means of the immunoSEQ Assay, a bias-controlled multiplex PCR. The study's own analysis went as follows. The number of nucleated cells in each sample was estimated by amplification of reference gene primers within the assay. Sequence reads were collapsed and filtered to measure the absolute abundance of every unique TCRbeta CDR3 rearrangement. For each sample, productive Simpson clonality was calculated as the square root of Simpson's diversity index over productive rearrangements. What TCRdb holds here is the immuneACCESS table cut down to in-frame rearrangements. Part of the clones is not present; checked against another copy, under half of the missing clones reflect an unresolved V gene, and the others are unexplained. D and trimming were read from the DNA, whereas the V and J calls and clone size are those reported in that table. Within this sample are roughly 150,000 clones, with around 87% of them counted one time only. In total, the top ten clones hold roughly 3% of the sample.

The receptor chain draws on TRBV7-2 and TRBJ2-7; 7 central nucleotides agree with TRBD2. The sequencing sample was made of peripheral blood. This clonotype originated in a woman aged 55-70 years with active COVID-19. The DNA sequence follows: TGTGCCAGCAGCTTTGGTGGGGGGGACTACTACGAGCAGTACTTC. It translates to CASSFGGGDYYEQYF. Full variable domain (CDR3 extended with the reference TRBV7-2 and TRBJ2-7 proteins): GAGVSQSPSNKVTEKGKDVELRCDPISGHTALYWYRQSLGQGLEFLIYFQGNSAPDKSGLPSDRFSAERTGGSVSTLTIQRTQQEDSAVYLCASSFGGGDYYEQYFGPGTRLTVT.